This entry lists 26 T cell receptor beta chains sequenced from one sample in a study of CD4 T cells in relation to SARS-CoV-2 and coronaviruses. TCRdb keeps only in-frame clones here, not all; method: immunoSEQ multiplex PCR. The sample has around 28,000 clones, 65% to 80% seen once; the top ten hold around 3.1%. No cognate antigen is known for these TCRs. The sequenced material came from memory CD4+ T cells from PBMCs, cultured in vitro. These receptors were obtained from an adult with COVID-19.

The genes are TRBV27 and TRBJ2-7; 9 nucleotides align to TRBD2. The junction had 8 bases not matched to a gene; V was cut back by 5 bases and J by 0 bases. Germline loops: CDR1 MNHEY, CDR2 SMNVEV (reference sequence). This CDR3 contains 16 residues. CDR3 DNA sequence: TGTGCCAGCAGTCGGACTAGCGCTAGGAGCTCCTACGAGCAGTACTTC. Translated: CASSRTSARSSYEQYF.

V is TRBV15 and J is TRBJ2-7; D gene ambiguous. CDR1 LNHNV and CDR2 YYDKDF come from the germline V gene (reference sequence). The CDR3 has 12 residues. V lost 5 bases, J lost 1 base, and 6 bases lay in between. The CDR3 DNA reads as TGTGCCACCAGCCTGGGGTCCTACGAGCAGTACTTC. Amino acid sequence: CATSLGSYEQYF. The full variable domain, its missing parts supplied by reference TRBV15 and TRBJ2-7, is DAMVIQNPRYQVTQFGKPVTLSCSQTLNHNVMYWYQQKSSQAPKLLFHYYDKDFNNEADTPDNFQSRRPNTSFCFLDIRSPGLGDTAMYLCATSLGSYEQYFGPGTRLTVT.

This clone was seen a few times. The chain recombines TRBV19 with TRBJ1-2, with D possibly being TRBD1 (5 bases). Germline V gene lookup returns CDR1 LNHDA and CDR2 SQIVND (reference sequence). This CDR3 comprises 13 residues. Trimming left V 7 bases short and J 2 bases short, with 11 bases between. The CDR3 is CASTPGLNYGYTF. CDR3 sequence (DNA): TGTGCCAGTACCCCAGGGCTCAACTATGGCTACACCTTC. Based on the CDR3 plus reference TRBV19 and TRBJ1-2, the full variable domain is DGGITQSPKYLFRKEGQNVTLSCEQNLNHDAMYWYRQDPGQGLRLIYYSQIVNDFQKGDIAEGYSVSREKKESFPLTVTSAQKNPTAFYLCASTPGLNYGYTFGSGTRLTVV.

The rearrangement links TRBV7-3 to TRBJ1-2; 8 nucleotides line up with TRBD1. The CDR3 consists of 15 residues. The V gene's germline CDR1 is SGHTA and CDR2 FQGTGA. With 4 bases clipped from V and 7 bases from J, the junction kept 11 bases outside the gene matches. CDR3 amino acids: CASSWAPDRDGGYTF. In DNA form, the CDR3 reads TGTGCCAGCAGCTGGGCTCCGGACAGGGATGGTGGCTACACCTTC. The full variable domain, with the rest looked up from reference TRBV7-3 and TRBJ1-2, is GAGVSQTPSNKVTEKGKYVELRCDPISGHTALYWYRQSLGQGPEFLIYFQGTGAADDSGLPNDRFFAVRPEGSVSTLKIQRTERGDSAVYLCASSWAPDRDGGYTFGSGTRLTVV.

This clone was observed once. This chain joins TRBV9 and TRBJ1-2, with D possibly matching TRBD1 (5 bases). CDR1 and CDR2 (germline): SGDLS, YYNGEE. V was pared by 4 bases and J by 1 base, with 11 bases between. CDR3 size: 14 residues. The CDR3 region has the DNA TGTGCCAGCAGCCCGCGGACAAGTAACTATGGCTACACCTTC. Amino acid sequence: CASSPRTSNYGYTF.

The rearrangement uses TRBV1 and TRBJ1-2; TRBD1 is the table's D call, not checked against the DNA. TRBV1 has pseudogene status. The length of the CDR3 is 17 residues. CDR3: CTSSQQDRVEGYYGYTF. CDR3 nucleotides: TGCACCAGCAGCCAGCAAGACAGGGTTGAGGGCTACTATGGCTACACCTTC.

The CDR3 nucleotides are TGCGCCAGCAGCCAAGATATGGCGGGAGTTCATGAGCAGTTCTTC. Its translation is CASSQDMAGVHEQFF. The V call is TRBV4-3, the J call TRBJ2-1, with 7 bases identical to TRBD2. The V and J ends lost 0 bases and 8 bases, in that order; junction bases with no gene match: 7. In germline, CDR1 is LGHNA, CDR2 YSLEER. This CDR3 spans 15 amino acids.

The J gene is TRBJ2-1, the V gene TRBV4-2; 12 bases fit TRBD2. Germline V CDR1 and CDR2: LGHNA, YNFKEQ. J gave up 5 bases and V 0 bases, and 8 bases lay outside the gene matches. CDR3 length: 18 residues. The CDR3 DNA reads TGTGCCAGCAGCCAAGATTCGCTAGCGGGAGGGGGAAACAATGAGCAGTTCTTC. It yields the protein CASSQDSLAGGGNNEQFF.

This clone was observed a handful of times. The rearrangement uses TRBV6-6 and TRBJ2-7, with unresolved D. Germline CDR1 and CDR2: MNHNY and SVGAGI (reference sequence). The CDR3 is made up of 11 amino acids. V lost 2 bases and J lost 4, with 3 bases in between. CDR3 residues: CASSYLYEQYF. The CDR3 DNA reads TGTGCCAGCAGTTACCTTTACGAGCAGTACTTC.

J is TRBJ1-2 and V is TRBV7-9; the D gene is possibly TRBD1 (5 bases). The CDR3 totals 14 residues. The V gene lost 5 bases and the J gene lost 2 bases, with 12 bases spanning the gap. Germline loops: CDR1 SEHNR, CDR2 FQNEAQ (reference sequence). The CDR3 region is CASSTTVDNYGYTF. The DNA of the CDR3 is TGTGCCAGCAGCACGACAGTAGACAACTATGGCTACACCTTC.

The chain recombines TRBV10-2 with TRBJ2-2; no firm D call. The CDR3 runs 12 residues. Germline values: CDR1 WSHSY, CDR2 SAAADI. V was cut by 0 bases and J by 6 bases, with 2 bases left in between. CDR3 residues: CASSESPGELFF. The CDR3 bases are TGCGCCAGCAGTGAGTCTCCCGGGGAGCTGTTTTTT.

This clone came up a few times. The V gene is TRBV7-9, the J gene TRBJ2-7; no clear D gene. Between the trimmed V and J ends, which lost 4 bases and 4 bases, there was a span of 11 bases. Germline-derived CDR1 and CDR2 are SEHNR and FQNEAQ (reference sequence). This CDR3 contains 13 residues. CDR3 nucleotides: TGTGCCAGCAGCTCCGCCACCCTGTACGAGCAGTACTTC. This codes for CASSSATLYEQYF.

The V call is TRBV20-1, the J call TRBJ1-5; 8 bases are a match to TRBD1. From germline, CDR1 is DFQATT and CDR2 SNEGSKA (reference sequence). The CDR3 is 16 amino acids. The V segment lost 3 bases and the J segment 2 bases; nucleotides outside the gene matches: 9. CDR3 in DNA: TGCAGTGCTAGTCAAGGGGACAGGAGGGGCAATCAGCCCCAGCATTTT. Protein: CSASQGDRRGNQPQHF.

V usage is TRBV11-2 and J usage is TRBJ2-7; 12 bases are a match to TRBD1. This CDR3 region has 15 residues. Looked up from germline, CDR1 is SGHAT and CDR2 is FQNNGV. Trimming took 1 base from V and 11 from J; bases not matched to a gene: 9. DNA for the CDR3: TGTGCCAGCAGCTTAGGACGCTCGGGACAGGGGGCTAAGTACTTC. It yields the protein CASSLGRSGQGAKYF.

The CDR3 nucleotides read TGTGCCAGCTCTTTCGGGACTAGCGGGAGTGGGAATGAGCAGTTCTTC. Translated, it gives CASSFGTSGSGNEQFF. The J gene is TRBJ2-1, the V gene TRBV18; 14 bases fit TRBD2. CDR1 is KGHSH and CDR2 is LQKENI in the germline V gene. J gave up 7 bases and V 6 bases, and 8 bases lay outside the gene matches. CDR3 length: 16 residues.

The rearrangement joins TRBV11-3 to TRBJ1-1, with D unresolved. Deletions cut 5 bases from V and 3 bases from J, with 10 bases between. The germline V gene has CDR1 SGHNT and CDR2 YENEEA. CDR3 length: 13 amino acids. Written as DNA, the CDR3 is TGTGCCAGCAGCAGCGCCCCTGACACTGAAGCTTTCTTT. Its protein is CASSSAPDTEAFF.

This sequence joins TRBV28 and TRBJ2-1, with TRBD2 matching over 10 bases. The CDR3 runs to 14 residues. The germline CDR1 and CDR2 sequences are MDHEN and SYDVKM. J lost 7 bases, V lost 6 bases, and 6 bases had no gene match. The CDR3 sequence is CASRNSGRKNEQFF. As DNA, the CDR3 is TGTGCCAGCAGAAATAGCGGGAGGAAGAATGAGCAGTTCTTC.

V is TRBV7-9 and J is TRBJ2-7; 7 bases are shared with TRBD1. From germline, CDR1 is SEHNR and CDR2 FQNEAQ (reference sequence). V lost 5 bases, J lost 3 bases, and 7 bases stayed unmatched. The CDR3 runs 14 residues. The CDR3 loop reads CASSPQGTFYEQYF. In nucleotides, the CDR3 is TGTGCCAGCAGCCCACAGGGGACCTTCTACGAGCAGTACTTC.

The chain has TRBV27 and TRBJ1-5; D perhaps matches TRBD1 (6 bases). The CDR3 extends over 14 amino acids. V shed 1 base and J shed 7 bases, with 11 bases lying between them. CDR1 is MNHEY and CDR2 is SMNVEV in the germline V gene (reference sequence). CDR3 nucleotide sequence: TGTGCCAGCAGTTTATTGGCGCAGGGGCAGCCCCAGCATTTT. Translation gives CASSLLAQGQPQHF.

V is TRBV11-2 and J is TRBJ2-5; 9 bases agree with TRBD1. Germline assignment: CDR1 SGHAT and CDR2 FQNNGV. With V trimmed by 5 bases and J by 5 bases, 15 bases remained unmatched. CDR3 size: 17 residues. The CDR3 protein is CASSLKTGTGRRETQYF. CDR3 in DNA: TGTGCCAGCAGCCTAAAGACCGGGACAGGGCGACGGGAGACCCAGTACTTC.

This chain uses TRBV27 with TRBJ1-5; D gene unclear. The germline gives CDR1 MNHEY, CDR2 SMNVEV (reference sequence). This CDR3 comprises 11 residues. The V gene lost 6 bases and the J gene lost 9 bases, with 9 bases spanning the gap. The CDR3 sequence: CASRGWGPQHF. DNA of the CDR3: TGTGCCAGCAGGGGATGGGGGCCCCAGCATTTT.

This clone turned up a few times. This chain links TRBV20-1 with TRBJ1-6; D gene unclear. The germline V and J ends were trimmed by 5 bases and 7 bases, with 6 bases remaining between them. Germline-derived CDR1 and CDR2 are DFQATT and SNEGSKA (reference sequence). The CDR3 covers 11 residues. The CDR3 protein is CSARYNSPLHF. In nucleotides, the CDR3 is TGCAGTGCTCGTTACAATTCACCCCTCCACTTT.

V and J are TRBV5-1 and TRBJ2-1; D tentatively reads TRBD1 or TRBD2 (5 bases each). Per germline, CDR1 SGHRS and CDR2 YFSETQ. Trimming left V 4 bases short and J 4 bases short, with 15 bases between. The CDR3 runs to 15 residues. CDR3 sequence: CASSRDGGPYNEQFF. The CDR3 coding sequence is TGCGCCAGCAGCCGGGACGGTGGCCCTTACAATGAGCAGTTCTTC. Variable domain in full (rest from reference TRBV5-1 and TRBJ2-1): KAGVTQTPRYLIKTRGQQVTLSCSPISGHRSVSWYQQTPGQGLQFLFEYFSETQRNKGNFPGRFSGRQFSNSRSEMNVSTLELGDSALYLCASSRDGGPYNEQFFGPGTRLTVL.

V gene TRBV15 combines with J gene TRBJ2-2; unclear D gene. V was shortened by 0 bases and J by 1 base, with 3 bases between the two germline ends. Germline V gene sequence: CDR1 LNHNV, CDR2 YYDKDF (reference sequence). CDR3 length equals 14 residues. The CDR3 region is CATSRDWNTGELFF. The CDR3 region has the DNA TGTGCCACCAGCAGAGATTGGAACACCGGGGAGCTGTTTTTT.

The chain employs TRBV5-1 and TRBJ2-2; D is perhaps TRBD2 (6 bases). V lost 4 bases and J 1 base, leaving 14 bases between the germline ends. The CDR3 extends over 16 amino acids. In germline, CDR1 is SGHRS, CDR2 YFSETQ. As DNA, the CDR3 is TGCGCCAGCAGCACAAGACGACTAGAGAACACCGGGGAGCTGTTTTTT. Translation: CASSTRRLENTGELFF.

The V gene is TRBV28, the J gene TRBJ1-4, with D tentatively TRBD1 (5 bases). In germline, CDR1 is MDHEN, CDR2 SYDVKM. Trimming took 3 bases from V and 0 from J, leaving 11 bases between them. This CDR3 has 16 amino acids. CDR3 protein: CASSFVGHATNEKLFF. The CDR3 coding sequence is TGTGCCAGCAGTTTCGTCGGACATGCAACTAATGAAAAACTGTTTTTT.